These 30 T cell receptor beta chains came from one sample sequenced in a study of EBV T-cell therapy then PD-1 blockade in nasopharyngeal carcinoma. Treatment given: AdE1-LMPpoly-expanded autologous EBV-specific T-cell therapy followed by anti-PD-1 nivolumab. Their antigens are not known. The assay was immunoSEQ multiplex PCR, and TCRdb's table has in-frame clones only and misses some. Seen here are roughly 20,000 clones, approximately 81% observed once, and the top ten hold 30% to 40%. Sequenced material: CD8+ T cells from blood, taken around day 35 from a patient whose treatment included autologous EBV-specific T cells and nivolumab. The receptors originated from a man aged 35-49 years with nasopharyngeal carcinoma.

The V and J genes are TRBV6-1 and TRBJ1-3; D is uncertain. The CDR3 length is 15 residues. V was pared by 1 base and J by 0 bases, with 7 bases between. Germline CDR1 MNHNS, CDR2 SASEGT. CDR3 sequence: CASSEEEGSGNTIYF. The DNA of the CDR3 is TGTGCCAGCAGTGAAGAGGAGGGCTCTGGAAACACCATATATTTT.

This clone came up a few times. V gene TRBV6-4 combines with J gene TRBJ2-6, with 9 positions matching TRBD2. The CDR3 sequence is 17 residues long. V lost 0 bases, J lost 2 bases, and 2 bases stayed unmatched. CDR1 MRHNA and CDR2 SNTAGT come from the germline V gene. The CDR3 loop is CASSDSAGGPGANVLTF. The DNA for the CDR3 is TGTGCCAGCAGTGACTCGGCGGGGGGGCCTGGGGCCAACGTCCTGACTTTC.

This clone has just one count. The J gene is TRBJ2-7, the V gene TRBV2, with D perhaps matching TRBD2 (5 bases). CDR1 is SNHLY and CDR2 is FYNNEI in the germline V gene. The CDR3 has 13 amino acids. V lost 8 bases to trimming and J lost 0 bases, with 11 bases between them. DNA of the CDR3: TGTGCCAGCTTCGATGGGAGCTCCTACGAGCAGTACTTC. It yields the protein CASFDGSSYEQYF.

The J gene is TRBJ2-7, the V gene TRBV6-5; tentatively, D is TRBD1 or TRBD2 (6 bases each). V was trimmed by 4 bases and J by 2 bases, leaving 15 bases between them. CDR3 length equals 15 residues. CDR1 is MNHEY and CDR2 is SVGAGI in the germline V gene. The CDR3 spells CASSSFGGHTYEQYF. For the CDR3, the DNA is TGTGCCAGCAGTTCTTTCGGGGGCCACACCTACGAGCAGTACTTC.

This CDR3 is CASSQARAYEQYF. CDR3 coding DNA: TGCGCCAGCAGCCAAGCCCGCGCCTACGAGCAGTACTTC. The chain has TRBV4-3 and TRBJ2-7; D gene uncertain. Trimming removed 1 base at V and 2 bases at J, with 6 bases between. The CDR3 runs to 13 residues. The germline V gene encodes CDR1 LGHNA and CDR2 YSLEER.

DNA of the CDR3: TGTGCCAGCACGGACAGGGGGAAAAATGAGCAGTTCTTC. Translated: CASTDRGKNEQFF. This rearrangement joins TRBV9 to TRBJ2-1; the match to TRBD1 covers 10 bases. Germline lookup yields CDR1 SGDLS and CDR2 YYNGEE. The J segment lost 7 bases and the V segment lost 6 bases, leaving 4 bases of the junction unmatched. There are 13 residues in the CDR3.

This clone has more than one count but fewer than ten. The genes are TRBV29-1 and TRBJ1-5; D is ambiguous. Germline V gives CDR1 SQVTM, CDR2 ANQGSEA. This CDR3 contains 13 residues. Trimming shortened V by 5 bases and J by 0 bases, and 8 bases separated the two germline ends. The DNA for the CDR3 is TGCAGCGTTTTAGACTATAGCAATCAGCCCCAGCATTTT. This translates into CSVLDYSNQPQHF.

The chain recombines TRBV4-3 with TRBJ1-4, with D uncertain. CDR1 and CDR2 from the germline V gene are LGHNA and YSLEER. The CDR3 spans 16 residues. The V end was cut by 0 bases, the J end by 0 bases, with 8 bases between. The CDR3: CASSQDRATTNEKLFF. For the CDR3, the DNA is TGCGCCAGCAGCCAAGATCGGGCAACAACTAATGAAAAACTGTTTTTT.

The J gene is TRBJ2-5, the V gene TRBV3-1 (or the pseudogene TRBV3-2), with D maybe TRBD1 (6 bases). V shed 5 bases and J shed 8 bases, with 12 bases lying between them. Germline V lookup: CDR1 LGHDT, CDR2 YNNKEL (reference sequence). This CDR3 is built from 12 residues. The CDR3 spells CASSGDKRTQYF. CDR3 nucleotides: TGTGCCAGCAGCGGGGACAAGAGAACCCAGTACTTC.

This chain links TRBV4-1 with TRBJ2-5; no definite D call. Trimming removed 5 bases from V and 5 bases from J, with 18 bases in between. Germline CDR1 reads MGHRA; CDR2 reads YSYEKL. CDR3 size: 15 residues. CDR3 residues: CASSSPGPGGETQYF. CDR3 in DNA: TGCGCCAGCAGCTCGCCGGGCCCCGGTGGGGAGACCCAGTACTTC.

This clone was found once. Compared with germline, one end of the junction differs, possibly owing to a read error. The genes are TRBV7-9 and TRBJ1-5; TRBD1 agrees at 7 bases. The CDR3 extends over 13 amino acids. Germline values: CDR1 SEHNR, CDR2 FQNEAQ (reference sequence). The CDR3 DNA reads TGTACCAGCAGGGGGGCTAGCAATCAGCCCCAGCATTTT. Translated: CTSRGASNQPQHF.

V gene TRBV7-9 combines with J gene TRBJ1-6; 8 bases align to TRBD1. V lost 2 bases, J lost 8 bases, and 5 bases stayed unmatched. The CDR3 runs to 15 residues. CDR1 SEHNR and CDR2 FQNEAQ come from the germline V gene (reference sequence). CDR3 protein: CASSLPETGDSPLHF. Here the CDR3 DNA reads TGTGCCAGCAGCTTACCGGAGACAGGGGATTCACCCCTCCACTTT.

The genes are TRBV27 and TRBJ2-1; the D gene is possibly TRBD2 (6 bases). The CDR3 consists of 16 residues. V was cut by 5 bases and J by 10 bases, with 24 bases left in between. CDR1 MNHEY and CDR2 SMNVEV come from the germline V gene (reference sequence). CDR3 bases: TGTGCCAGCAGTCAAAGCACCGGGGAGGCCGAATTGGAGCAGTTCTTC. Translating it yields CASSQSTGEAELEQFF.

The chain links TRBV19 to TRBJ1-1, with TRBD1 identical over 8 bases. The J segment lost 1 base and the V segment lost 5 bases, leaving 3 bases of the junction unmatched. The CDR3 runs 14 residues. Germline CDR1 LNHDA, CDR2 SQIVND (reference sequence). The CDR3 nucleotides read TGTGCCAGTAGTTCCGGGACAGGGAACACTGAAGCTTTCTTT. Encoded protein: CASSSGTGNTEAFF.

This rearrangement joins TRBV14 to TRBJ2-5; a possible D gene is TRBD2 (5 bases). Germline assignment: CDR1 SGHDN and CDR2 FVKESK. This CDR3 comprises 16 residues. V lost 3 bases and J lost 5, with 19 bases in between. The CDR3 region has the DNA TGTGCCAGCAGCCATAAAGAGAGAGGGCCAAGGGAGACCCAGTACTTC. It translates to CASSHKERGPRETQYF.

The V gene is TRBV5-6, the J gene TRBJ1-1, with TRBD1 as a possible D gene (5 bases). The CDR3 sequence is 13 residues long. CDR1 and CDR2 (germline): SGHDT, YYEEEE. With 2 bases removed from V and 4 bases from J, the gap between germline ends came to 9 bases. The CDR3: CASSFGGGTEAFF. The DNA of the CDR3 is TGTGCCAGCAGCTTCGGCGGGGGCACTGAAGCTTTCTTT.

The V call is TRBV14, the J call TRBJ1-2, with D hard to call. The V and J ends lost 0 bases and 2 bases respectively, with 13 bases between them. This CDR3 has 16 residues. The germline CDR1 and CDR2 sequences are SGHDN and FVKESK. The DNA for the CDR3 is TGTGCCAGCAGCCAAGATGGGGAGGGCCTCAACTATGGCTACACCTTC. Its translation: CASSQDGEGLNYGYTF.

The J gene is TRBJ1-2, the V gene TRBV5-5, with a tentative D call TRBD1 (5 bases). Germline V gene lookup returns CDR1 SGHKS and CDR2 YYEKEE (reference sequence). The length of the CDR3 is 13 residues. V was shortened by 7 bases and J by 7 bases, with 17 bases between the two germline ends. The CDR3 region is CASLGGKVAGYTF. The CDR3 DNA sequence: TGTGCCAGCCTGGGGGGGAAGGTGGCTGGCTACACCTTC.

J is TRBJ2-7 and V is TRBV15; possibly TRBD2 for D (6 bases). CDR1 and CDR2 (germline): LNHNV, YYDKDF (reference sequence). Trimming cost V 2 bases and J 5 bases, with 16 bases left between them. The CDR3 is made up of 15 amino acids. CDR3: CATSRPPEGSNEQYF. CDR3 bases: TGTGCCACCAGCAGACCCCCGGAGGGGTCCAACGAGCAGTACTTC.

This chain uses TRBV5-5 with TRBJ2-5; 9 positions agree with TRBD1. V dropped 0 bases and J dropped 4; count of bases not matched to a gene: 1. The germline CDR1 and CDR2 sequences are SGHKS and YYEKEE (reference sequence). This CDR3 has 14 amino acids. The CDR3 loop reads CASSLEDRGETQYF. DNA of the CDR3: TGTGCCAGCAGCTTGGAGGACAGGGGAGAGACCCAGTACTTC.

V gene TRBV10-2 combines with J gene TRBJ2-7, with D possibly matching TRBD1 (7 bases). Trimming pared 4 bases from V and 5 bases from J, leaving 21 bases between. This CDR3 has 16 residues. CDR1 WSHSY and CDR2 SAAADI come from the germline V gene. The CDR3 reads CASSAGSGGPSHEQYF. In DNA form, the CDR3 reads TGCGCCAGCAGTGCCGGCTCAGGGGGGCCATCACACGAGCAGTACTTC.

J is TRBJ2-3 and V is TRBV12-5; no reliable D call. V gave up 1 base and J gave up 1 base, with 6 bases separating them. The germline V gene encodes CDR1 LGHNT and CDR2 FRNRAP. The CDR3 runs to 14 residues. The CDR3 DNA is TGTGCTAGTGGTTTGGAGGACCGCACAGATACGCAGTATTTT. Its translation: CASGLEDRTDTQYF.

The chain links TRBV4-1 to TRBJ2-5; 8 bases agree with TRBD1. This CDR3 comprises 19 residues. Germline CDR1 and CDR2: MGHRA and YSYEKL. J was trimmed by 3 bases and V by 3 bases; bases with no gene match: 18. CDR3 sequence (DNA): TGCGCCAGCAGCCAGCCAGGGGGCGCGGGATTTTTGTTGGAAGAGACCCAGTACTTC. Protein product: CASSQPGGAGFLLEETQYF.

This rearrangement joins TRBV30 to TRBJ1-3, with 8 bases aligning to TRBD1. Germline CDR1 reads GTSNPN; CDR2 reads SVGIG (reference sequence). This CDR3 comprises 17 residues. The junction had 11 bases not matched to a gene; V was cut back by 4 bases and J by 0 bases. The CDR3 bases are TGTGCCTGGACATTACCGGACAGGGCCCTCTCTGGAAACACCATATATTTT. This encodes CAWTLPDRALSGNTIYF.

The chain carries TRBV6-5 and TRBJ1-3; no definite D call. This CDR3 has 16 amino acids. The V and J ends lost 2 bases and 2 bases respectively, with 13 bases between them. Germline values: CDR1 MNHEY, CDR2 SVGAGI. Here the CDR3 reads CASSYGSPRPGNTIYF. CDR3 DNA sequence: TGTGCCAGCAGTTACGGCAGCCCGAGGCCTGGAAACACCATATATTTT.

The sample holds one count of this clone. The J gene is TRBJ2-3, the V gene TRBV7-7; D might be TRBD2 (6 bases). Germline lookup yields CDR1 SSHAT and CDR2 FNYEAQ (reference sequence). V lost 1 base and J 6 bases, leaving 20 bases between the germline ends. This CDR3 spans 17 amino acids. CDR3 amino acids: CASSLGLVRSGWDTQYF. CDR3 nucleotide sequence: TGTGCCAGCAGCTTAGGACTAGTCCGGTCAGGTTGGGATACGCAGTATTTT.

The chain uses TRBV9 and TRBJ1-6; D call uncertain. Germline CDR1 and CDR2: SGDLS and YYNGEE. The CDR3 sequence is 16 residues long. V lost 0 bases and J lost 5, with 12 bases in between. CDR3 sequence (DNA): TGTGCCAGCAGCGTAGGAGGGCAGAAAGATAATTCACCCCTCCACTTT. This encodes CASSVGGQKDNSPLHF.

The rearrangement links TRBV6-1 to TRBJ1-5, with a tentative D call TRBD1 (5 bases). Germline-derived CDR1 and CDR2 are MNHNS and SASEGT. CDR3 size: 16 residues. Trimming stripped 4 bases from V and 2 bases from J, with 15 bases between. In DNA, the CDR3 is TGTGCCAGCAGTGTCCTCAGGGCTATGGGCAATCAGCCCCAGCATTTT. Protein sequence: CASSVLRAMGNQPQHF.

The chain recombines TRBV19 with TRBJ1-3; D remains ambiguous. V was clipped by 6 bases and J by 4 bases, with 4 bases between them. Germline lookup yields CDR1 LNHDA and CDR2 SQIVND (reference sequence). The CDR3 is made up of 11 amino acids. CDR3 amino acids: CASRLGNTIYF. Here the CDR3 DNA reads TGTGCCAGTAGGCTAGGAAACACCATATATTTT.

V usage is TRBV7-9 and J usage is TRBJ1-4; 7 bases agree with TRBD1. The germline V gene has CDR1 SEHNR and CDR2 FQNEAQ (reference sequence). Losses at the gene ends were 6 bases for V and 8 bases for J; bases not matched to a gene: 18. CDR3 length equals 17 residues. The CDR3 sequence: CASSSSGTANLGEKLFF. In DNA form, the CDR3 reads TGTGCCAGCAGTTCCTCCGGGACAGCAAATCTTGGGGAAAAACTGTTTTTT.